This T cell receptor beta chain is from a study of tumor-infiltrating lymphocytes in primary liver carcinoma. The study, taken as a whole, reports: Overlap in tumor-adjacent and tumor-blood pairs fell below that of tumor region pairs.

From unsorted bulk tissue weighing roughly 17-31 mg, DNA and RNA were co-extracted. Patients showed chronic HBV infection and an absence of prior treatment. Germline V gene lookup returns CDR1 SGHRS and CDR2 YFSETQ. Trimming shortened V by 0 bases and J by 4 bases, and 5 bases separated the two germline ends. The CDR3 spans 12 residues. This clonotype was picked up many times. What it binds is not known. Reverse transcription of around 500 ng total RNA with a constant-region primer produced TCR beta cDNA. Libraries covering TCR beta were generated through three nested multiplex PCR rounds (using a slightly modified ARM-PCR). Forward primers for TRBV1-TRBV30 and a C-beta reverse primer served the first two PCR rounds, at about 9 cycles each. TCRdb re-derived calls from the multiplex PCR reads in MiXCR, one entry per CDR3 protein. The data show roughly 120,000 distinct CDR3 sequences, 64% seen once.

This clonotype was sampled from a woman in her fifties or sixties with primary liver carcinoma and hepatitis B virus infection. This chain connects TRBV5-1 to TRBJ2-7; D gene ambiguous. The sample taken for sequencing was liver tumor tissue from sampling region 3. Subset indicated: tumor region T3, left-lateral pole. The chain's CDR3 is CASSLGGYEQYF. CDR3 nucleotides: TGCGCCAGCAGCTTGGGTGGGTACGAGCAGTACTTC.